The TCR beta chain described here comes from a study of OX40 agonist ivuxolimab in advanced cancers. CDR1 SGHNT and CDR2 YYREEE come from the germline V gene (reference sequence). J lost 7 bases, V lost 4 bases, and 7 bases had no gene match. The CDR3 spans 13 residues. The repertoire was sequenced with immunoSEQ multiplex PCR; TCRdb's copy has only in-frame clones and lacks some. The data contain around 56,000 clones, 70% to 85% of them singletons. This clone has a handful of counts. This clonotype was obtained from an adult with an advanced solid tumor such as melanoma, head and neck, liver or kidney cancer. Sequenced here: CD4+ or CD8+ T cells sorted from blood, sampled in a trial of the OX40 agonist ivuxolimab. The chain employs TRBV5-4 and TRBJ1-2, with 7 bases identical to TRBD1. The CDR3, as DNA: TGTGCCAGCAGCCCGACGACAGGGCTTGGCTACACCTTC. Amino acid sequence: CASSPTTGLGYTF.